Given below is one TCR beta chain in context. Its antigen is not yet known. Nothing much larger sits one base from this clone, and base qualities are not available. Library preparation employed 5' RACE. The sequencer was an Illumina HiSeq 2500. A second roughly 6 to 12 cycle PCR used a sample-barcoded 5' primer and a J-beta primer mix. A template-switch 5' adaptor carrying 12 random nucleotides introduced a unique molecular identifier onto each TCR beta cDNA molecule. Each sample yielded at least 3 million CDR3-containing paired-end reads. First-strand cDNA was synthesized from all RNA with the Mint cDNA synthesis kit, primed by a TRBC-specific oligonucleotide. Following uracil-DNA glycosylase treatment, a first 18-cycle PCR with universal primers M1SS and BC2_uni_R was performed on all cDNA. On the study's bioinformatics: Each sample was normalized by randomly selecting 1 million high-quality reads, each carrying a distinct molecular identifier. Instead of being binned into consensus sequences, reads with shared molecular identifiers were discarded. MiTCR, run with a Q25 quality threshold and the strictest error-elimination algorithm, handled CDR3 identification, clonotype clustering and error correction. A nonparametric unseen species model with Euler transformation was used to estimate lower-bound total TCR beta diversity. TCRdb trimmed the raw reads at Q25, called clones with MiXCR and kept productive beta chains. Each entry merges the rows of one CDR3 protein and shows their most common DNA and genes. TCRdb's processing, not the study's, gives the V and J calls here. The sample table contains hundreds of thousands of distinct CDR3 sequences; only one count was recorded for roughly 50% of them. Of the sample, approximately 21% falls within the top ten clones.

These data originate in a study of blood T cells in healthy people across ages (dated by TCRdb to 2015 to 2017). Regarding the complete study: In model experiments, template switching captured roughly one uniquely barcoded TCR beta cDNA molecule for every two T cells. The study measured age-related changes in TCR beta repertoire diversity using deep sequencing normalized with unique cDNA molecular identifiers. Four age groups were formed from the donors: young (average 16 years), middle-aged (around 41), aged (about 62) and long-lived (roughly 81). To avoid experimental bias, donors of different ages were spread randomly across the sequencing lanes. For two donors (one aged 18 to 29 and one aged 80 or older), the study analyzed two additional independent replicas of 1 million unique cDNA reads from the same blood draw. General findings and caveats noted by the study authors: Observed TCR beta diversity correlated strongly with the percentage of naive T cells measured by flow cytometry. Observed TCR beta diversity per million T cells fell roughly linearly with age, and a significant reduction was already apparent by age about 36. The CMV infection status of donors was not known, potentially confounding age-related changes in expanded clonotypes. Because profiling used bulk unsorted PBMCs, naive and antigen-experienced compartments could not be compared conclusively. The long-lived group showed more naive CD4+ T cells, fewer expanded clones and increased TCR diversity than the aged group, suggesting age selection. Total diversity estimates from one million sequenced T cells were considered lower bounds and underestimates.

The roughly 37 donors, aged 6 to 90 years, were systemically healthy Caucasian individuals from Russia. Roughly 10 milliliters of peripheral blood were drawn from each donor into EDTA-treated Vacutainer tubes. Ficoll-Paque density-gradient centrifugation was used to isolate PBMCs, with at least 7 million obtained per sample. Trizol reagent was used to extract total RNA from the PBMCs, yielding at least 6 micrograms per sample. For every donor, an aliquot of PBMCs went through flow cytometry to measure the percentages of naive CD45RAhigh/CD27high T cells. Counted from cysteine to phenylalanine, this CDR3 has 14 amino acids. The DNA shown is the 42-base CDR3, in frame from base 1. V loses 7 bases of germline sequence and J loses 2 bases, and the interval between the two ends is 13 bases. CDR1 and CDR2 are drawn from the germline V gene: MGHDK, SYGVNS.

The chain was built from TRBV25-1 and TRBJ2-3; the D element could tentatively be TRBD1 or TRBD2, as 5 bases agree for each. This clonotype was obtained from a man between 25 and 39 years old in good health. The specimen sequenced was blood. CDR3 protein: CASKGPQPTDTQYF. The nucleotide sequence is TGTGCCAGCAAGGGACCCCAACCCACAGATACGCAGTATTTT.